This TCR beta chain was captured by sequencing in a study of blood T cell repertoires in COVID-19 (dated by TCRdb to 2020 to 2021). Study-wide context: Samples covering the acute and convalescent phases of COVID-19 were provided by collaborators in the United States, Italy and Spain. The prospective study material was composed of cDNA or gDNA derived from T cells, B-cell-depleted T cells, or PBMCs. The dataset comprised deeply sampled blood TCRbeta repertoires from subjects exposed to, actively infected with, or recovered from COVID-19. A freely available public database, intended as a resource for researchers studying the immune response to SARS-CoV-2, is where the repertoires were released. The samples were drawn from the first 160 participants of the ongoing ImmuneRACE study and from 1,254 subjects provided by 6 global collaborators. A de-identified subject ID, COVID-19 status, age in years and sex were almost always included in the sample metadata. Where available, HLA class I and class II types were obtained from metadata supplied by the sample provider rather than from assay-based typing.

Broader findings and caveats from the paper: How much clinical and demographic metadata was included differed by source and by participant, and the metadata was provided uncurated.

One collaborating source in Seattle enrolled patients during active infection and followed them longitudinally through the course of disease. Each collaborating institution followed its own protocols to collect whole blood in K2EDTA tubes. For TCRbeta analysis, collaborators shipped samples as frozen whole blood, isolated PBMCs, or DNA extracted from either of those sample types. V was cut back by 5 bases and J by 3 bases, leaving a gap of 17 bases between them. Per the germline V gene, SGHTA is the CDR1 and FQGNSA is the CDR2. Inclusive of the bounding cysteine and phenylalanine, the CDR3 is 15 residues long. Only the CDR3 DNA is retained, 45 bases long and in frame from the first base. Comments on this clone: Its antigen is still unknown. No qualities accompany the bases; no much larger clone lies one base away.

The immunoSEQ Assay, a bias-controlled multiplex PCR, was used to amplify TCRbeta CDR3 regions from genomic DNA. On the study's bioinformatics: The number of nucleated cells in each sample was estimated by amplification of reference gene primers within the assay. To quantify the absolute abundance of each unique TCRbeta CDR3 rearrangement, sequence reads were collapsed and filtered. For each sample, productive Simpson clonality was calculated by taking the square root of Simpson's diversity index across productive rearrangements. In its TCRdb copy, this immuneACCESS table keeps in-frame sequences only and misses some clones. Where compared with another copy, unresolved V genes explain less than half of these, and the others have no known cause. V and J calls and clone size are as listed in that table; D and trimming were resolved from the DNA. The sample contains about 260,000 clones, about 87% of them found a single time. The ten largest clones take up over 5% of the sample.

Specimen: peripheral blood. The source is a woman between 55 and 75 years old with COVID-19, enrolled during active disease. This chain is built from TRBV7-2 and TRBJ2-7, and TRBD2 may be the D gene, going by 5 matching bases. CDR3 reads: CASSLTPRADYEQYF. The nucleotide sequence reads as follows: TGTGCCAGCAGCCTTACCCCGCGGGCCGACTACGAGCAGTACTTC. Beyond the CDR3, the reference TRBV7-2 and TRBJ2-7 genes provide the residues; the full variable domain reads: GAGVSQSPSNKVTEKGKDVELRCDPISGHTALYWYRQSLGQGLEFLIYFQGNSAPDKSGLPSDRFSAERTGGSVSTLTIQRTQQEDSAVYLCASSLTPRADYEQYFGPGTRLTVT.